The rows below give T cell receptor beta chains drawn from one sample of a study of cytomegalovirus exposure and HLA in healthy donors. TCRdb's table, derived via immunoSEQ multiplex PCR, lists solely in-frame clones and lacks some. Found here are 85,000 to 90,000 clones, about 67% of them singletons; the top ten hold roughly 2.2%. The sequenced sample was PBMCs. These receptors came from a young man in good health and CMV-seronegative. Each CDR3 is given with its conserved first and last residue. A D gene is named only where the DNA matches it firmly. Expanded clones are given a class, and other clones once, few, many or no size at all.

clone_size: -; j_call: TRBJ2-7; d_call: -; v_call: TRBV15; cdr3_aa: CATSRGNSHEQYF; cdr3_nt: TGTGCCACCAGCAGAGGTAATTCCCACGAGCAGTACTTC
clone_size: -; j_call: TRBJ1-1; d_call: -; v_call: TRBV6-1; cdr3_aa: CASRSRGSSEAFF; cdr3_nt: TGTGCCAGCAGATCCAGGGGTAGTAGTGAAGCTTTCTTT
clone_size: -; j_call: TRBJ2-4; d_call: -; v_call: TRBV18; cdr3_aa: CASSPLIGQGLAKNIQYF; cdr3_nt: TGTGCCAGCTCACCACTTATTGGCCAGGGACTAGCCAAAAACATTCAGTACTTC
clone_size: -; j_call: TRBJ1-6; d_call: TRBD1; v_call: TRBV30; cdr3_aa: CAWSRGQGPNSPLHF; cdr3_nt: TGTGCCTGGAGTAGGGGACAGGGACCAAATTCACCCCTCCACTTT
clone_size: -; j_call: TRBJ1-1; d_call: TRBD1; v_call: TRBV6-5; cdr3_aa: CASSYSDRGNTEAFF; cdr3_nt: TGTGCCAGCAGTTACTCTGACAGGGGGAACACTGAAGCTTTCTTT
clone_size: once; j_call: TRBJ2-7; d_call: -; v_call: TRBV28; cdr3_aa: CASSLVSGDNEQYF; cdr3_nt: TGTGCCAGCAGTTTGGTATCAGGGGATAACGAGCAGTACTTC
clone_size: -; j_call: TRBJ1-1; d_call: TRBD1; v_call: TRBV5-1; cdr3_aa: CASSLVGTGANTEAFF; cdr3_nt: TGCGCCAGCAGCTTGGTGGGGACAGGGGCGAACACTGAAGCTTTCTTT
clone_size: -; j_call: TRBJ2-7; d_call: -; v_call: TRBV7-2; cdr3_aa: CASSDYFGEQYF; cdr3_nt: TGTGCCAGCAGCGACTACTTCGGCGAGCAGTACTTC
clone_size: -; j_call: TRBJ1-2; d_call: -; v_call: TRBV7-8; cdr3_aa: CASSLGTENYGYTF; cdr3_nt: TGTGCCAGCAGCTTAGGGACAGAGAACTATGGCTACACCTTC
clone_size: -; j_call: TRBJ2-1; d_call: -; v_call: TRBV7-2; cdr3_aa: CASSLAGGQHNEQFF; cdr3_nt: TGTGCCAGCAGCTTAGCGGGGGGGCAACACAATGAGCAGTTCTTC
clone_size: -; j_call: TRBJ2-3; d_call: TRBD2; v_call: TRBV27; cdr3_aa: CASSSIAGGESTDTQYF; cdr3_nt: TGTGCCAGCAGTTCAATAGCGGGGGGTGAAAGCACAGATACGCAGTATTTT
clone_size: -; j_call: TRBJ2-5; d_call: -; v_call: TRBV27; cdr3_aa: CASSPLSPAGQETQYF; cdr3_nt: TGTGCCAGCAGTCCCCTTAGTCCAGCCGGGCAAGAGACCCAGTACTTC
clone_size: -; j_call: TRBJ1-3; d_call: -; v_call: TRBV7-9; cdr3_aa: CASSFGGLRGNTIYF; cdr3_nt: TGTGCCAGCAGCTTCGGGGGGCTTAGGGGAAACACCATATATTTT
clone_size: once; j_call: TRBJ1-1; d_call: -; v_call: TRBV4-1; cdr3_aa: CASSQVWQTNTEAFF; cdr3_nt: TGCGCCAGCAGCCAAGTATGGCAGACAAACACTGAAGCTTTCTTT
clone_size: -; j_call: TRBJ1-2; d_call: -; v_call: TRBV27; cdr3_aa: CASSSDSNYGYTF; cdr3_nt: TGTGCCAGCAGTTCCGACTCCAACTATGGCTACACCTTC
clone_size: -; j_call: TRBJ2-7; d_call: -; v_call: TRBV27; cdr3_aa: CASSLHHPGAIEQYF; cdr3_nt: TGTGCCAGCAGTTTACACCATCCAGGGGCGATCGAGCAGTACTTC
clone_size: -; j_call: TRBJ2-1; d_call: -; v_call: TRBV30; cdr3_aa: CAWSVGGTFYNEQFF; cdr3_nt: TGTGCCTGGAGTGTAGGCGGGACGTTTTACAATGAGCAGTTCTTC
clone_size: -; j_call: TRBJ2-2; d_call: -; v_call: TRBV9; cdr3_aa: CASSVGGVGGELFF; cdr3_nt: TGTGCCAGCAGCGTAGGCGGGGTAGGCGGGGAGCTGTTTTTT
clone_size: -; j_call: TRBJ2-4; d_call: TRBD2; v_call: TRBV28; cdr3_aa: CASSRQLAGDLGYF; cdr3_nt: TGTGCCAGCAGTAGACAGCTAGCGGGGGACCTTGGGTACTTC
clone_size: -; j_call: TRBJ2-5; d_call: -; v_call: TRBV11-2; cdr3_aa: CASSLEGETQYF; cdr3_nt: TGTGCCAGCAGTTTGGAGGGAGAGACCCAGTACTTC
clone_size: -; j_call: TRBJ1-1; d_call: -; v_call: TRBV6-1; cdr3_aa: CASSEGGGNTEAFF; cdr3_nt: TGTGCCAGCAGTGAAGGGGGGGGAAACACTGAAGCTTTCTTT
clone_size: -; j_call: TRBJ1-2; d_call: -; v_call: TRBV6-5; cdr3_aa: CASSYSDRGIDYGYTF; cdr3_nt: TGTGCCAGCAGTTACTCGGATCGGGGGATTGACTATGGCTACACCTTC
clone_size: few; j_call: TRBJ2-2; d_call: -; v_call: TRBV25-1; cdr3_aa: CASSAPVNTGELFF; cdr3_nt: TGTGCCAGCAGTGCGCCAGTAAACACCGGGGAGCTGTTTTTT
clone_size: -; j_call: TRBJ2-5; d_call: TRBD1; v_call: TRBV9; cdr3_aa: CASSGRQGHQETQYF; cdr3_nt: TGTGCCAGCAGCGGGAGACAGGGACACCAAGAGACCCAGTACTTC
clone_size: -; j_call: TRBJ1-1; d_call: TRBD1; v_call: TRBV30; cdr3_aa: CAWRGDRGGEAFF; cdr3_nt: TGTGCCTGGAGGGGCGACAGGGGGGGTGAAGCTTTCTTT
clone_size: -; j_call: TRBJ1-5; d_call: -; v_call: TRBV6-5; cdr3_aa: CASSTGSNQPQHF; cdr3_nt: TGTGCCAGCAGTACAGGTAGCAATCAGCCCCAGCATTTT
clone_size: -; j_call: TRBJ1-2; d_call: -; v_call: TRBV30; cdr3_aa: CAWMRTDSCGYTF; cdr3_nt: TGTGCCTGGATGCGGACAGATTCTTGTGGCTACACCTTC
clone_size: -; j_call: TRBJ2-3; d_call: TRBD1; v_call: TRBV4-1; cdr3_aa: CASSHPKVGTGPTDTQYF; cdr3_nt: TGCGCCAGCAGCCATCCCAAAGTGGGGACAGGGCCCACAGATACGCAGTATTTT
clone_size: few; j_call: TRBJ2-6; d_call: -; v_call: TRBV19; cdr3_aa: CASSIAPGRLHSGANVLTF; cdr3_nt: TGTGCCAGTAGTATAGCCCCAGGCCGATTACACTCTGGGGCCAACGTCCTGACTTTC
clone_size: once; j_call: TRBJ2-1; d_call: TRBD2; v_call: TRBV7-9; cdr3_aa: CASNLAGDNEQFF; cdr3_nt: TGTGCCAGCAATTTAGCGGGAGACAATGAGCAGTTCTTC
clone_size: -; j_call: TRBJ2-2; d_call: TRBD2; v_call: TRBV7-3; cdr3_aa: CASSLFPSGITGELFF; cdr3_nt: TGTGCCAGCAGCTTATTCCCTAGCGGGATCACCGGGGAGCTGTTTTTT
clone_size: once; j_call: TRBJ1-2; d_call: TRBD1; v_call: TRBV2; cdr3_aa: CASNRGQGDYGYTF; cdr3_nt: TGTGCCAGCAACAGGGGACAGGGGGACTATGGCTACACCTTC
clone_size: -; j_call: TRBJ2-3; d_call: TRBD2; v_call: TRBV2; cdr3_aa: CASIAAGGRNTQYF; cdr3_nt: TGTGCCAGCATCGCGGCGGGAGGGAGGAATACGCAGTATTTT
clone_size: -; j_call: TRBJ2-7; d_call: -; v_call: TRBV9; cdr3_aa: CASSVVLAWSSYEQYF; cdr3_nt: TGTGCCAGCAGCGTAGTCCTAGCGTGGAGCTCCTACGAGCAGTACTTC
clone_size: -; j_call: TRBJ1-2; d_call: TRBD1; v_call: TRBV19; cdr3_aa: CASREDRGVGYTF; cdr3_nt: TGTGCCAGTAGAGAGGACAGGGGGGTCGGCTACACCTTC
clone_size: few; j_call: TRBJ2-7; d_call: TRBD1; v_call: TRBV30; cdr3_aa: CAWSDRGDEQYF; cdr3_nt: TGTGCCTGGAGTGACAGGGGGGACGAGCAGTACTTC
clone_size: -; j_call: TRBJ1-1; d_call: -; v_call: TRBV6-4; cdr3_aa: CASSDELNTEAFF; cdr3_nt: TGTGCCAGCAGTGACGAACTCAACACTGAAGCTTTCTTT
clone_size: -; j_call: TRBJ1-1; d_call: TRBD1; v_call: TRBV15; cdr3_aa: CATFGTGVEAFF; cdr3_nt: TGTGCCACCTTCGGGACAGGGGTTGAAGCTTTCTTT
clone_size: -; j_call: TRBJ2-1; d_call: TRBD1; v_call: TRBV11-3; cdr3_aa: CASSLDRGHYNEQFF; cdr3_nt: TGTGCCAGCAGCTTGGACAGGGGGCACTACAATGAGCAGTTCTTC
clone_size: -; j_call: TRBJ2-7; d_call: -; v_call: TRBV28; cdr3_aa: CASGGTAFYEQYF; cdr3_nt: TGTGCCAGCGGCGGGACTGCCTTCTACGAGCAGTACTTC
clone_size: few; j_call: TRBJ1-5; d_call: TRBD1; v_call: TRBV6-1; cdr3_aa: CASRKGGGGNQPQHF; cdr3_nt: TGTGCCAGCAGGAAAGGAGGGGGCGGCAATCAGCCCCAGCATTTT
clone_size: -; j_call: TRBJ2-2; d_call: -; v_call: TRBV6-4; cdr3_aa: CASSRDLNTGELFF; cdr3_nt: TGTGCCAGCAGCCGGGATCTTAACACCGGGGAGCTGTTTTTT
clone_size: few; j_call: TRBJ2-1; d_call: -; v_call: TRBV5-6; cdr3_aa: CASSLGANEQFF; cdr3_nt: TGTGCCAGCAGCTTGGGGGCAAATGAGCAGTTCTTC
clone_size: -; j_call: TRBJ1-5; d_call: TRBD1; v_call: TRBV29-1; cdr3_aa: CSVRDRGGDQPQHF; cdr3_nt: TGCAGCGTTCGGGACAGGGGAGGGGATCAGCCCCAGCATTTT
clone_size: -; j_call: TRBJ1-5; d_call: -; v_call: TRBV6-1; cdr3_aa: CASIDGESQPQHF; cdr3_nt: TGTGCCAGCATTGACGGGGAAAGTCAGCCCCAGCATTTT
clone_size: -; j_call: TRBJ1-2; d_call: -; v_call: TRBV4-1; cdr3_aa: CASSPAGRAELYTF; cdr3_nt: TGCGCCAGCAGCCCCGCGGGGAGGGCAGAGCTCTACACCTTC
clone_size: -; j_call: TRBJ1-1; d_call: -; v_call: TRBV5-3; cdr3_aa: CARSLEVRGFNTEAFF; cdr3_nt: TGTGCCAGAAGCTTGGAAGTAAGGGGGTTCAACACTGAAGCTTTCTTT
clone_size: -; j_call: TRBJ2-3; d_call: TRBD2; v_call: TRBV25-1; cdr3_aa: CASTLGGFTDTQYF; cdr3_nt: TGTGCCAGCACCCTGGGGGGGTTCACAGATACGCAGTATTTT
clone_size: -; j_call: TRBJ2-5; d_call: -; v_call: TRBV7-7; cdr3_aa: CASSTEGETQYF; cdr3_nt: TGTGCTAGCAGCACAGAAGGAGAGACCCAGTACTTC
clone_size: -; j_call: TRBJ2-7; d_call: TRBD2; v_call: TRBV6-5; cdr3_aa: CASSYLASGSPREQYF; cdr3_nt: TGTGCCAGCAGTTACCTGGCTAGCGGGAGCCCAAGGGAGCAGTACTTC
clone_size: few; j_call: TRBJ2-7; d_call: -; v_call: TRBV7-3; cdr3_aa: CASSLSRSTAAYEQYF; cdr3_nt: TGTGCCAGCAGCTTAAGCCGGTCGACGGCGGCCTACGAGCAGTACTTC
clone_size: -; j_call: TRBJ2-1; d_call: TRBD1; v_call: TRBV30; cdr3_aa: CAWRGQGNNNEQFF; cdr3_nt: TGTGCCTGGAGAGGACAGGGAAATAACAATGAGCAGTTCTTC
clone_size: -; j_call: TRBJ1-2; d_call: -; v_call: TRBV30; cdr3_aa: CAWRYRSGNYGYTF; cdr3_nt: TGTGCCTGGAGATACAGATCAGGGAACTATGGCTACACCTTC
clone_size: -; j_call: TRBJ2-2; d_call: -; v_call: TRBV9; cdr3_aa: CASSGLMENTGELFF; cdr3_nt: TGTGCCAGCAGCGGACTCATGGAGAACACCGGGGAGCTGTTTTTT
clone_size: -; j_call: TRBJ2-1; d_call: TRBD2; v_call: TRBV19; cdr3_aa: CASSTTGTSWYNEQFF; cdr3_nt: TGTGCCAGTAGTACTACCGGGACTAGCTGGTACAATGAGCAGTTCTTC
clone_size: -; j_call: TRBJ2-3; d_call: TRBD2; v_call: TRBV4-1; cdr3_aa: CASSQDHSGGRRDF; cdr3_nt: TGCGCCAGCAGCCAAGATCATTCCGGCGGGAGAAGGGATTTT
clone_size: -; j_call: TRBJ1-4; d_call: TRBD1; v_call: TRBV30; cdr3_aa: CAWSVAGTGSEKLFF; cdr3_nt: TGTGCCTGGAGTGTGGCCGGGACAGGGTCTGAAAAACTGTTTTTT
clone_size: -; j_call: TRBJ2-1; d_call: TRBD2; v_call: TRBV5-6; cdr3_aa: CASSLTGLAVGEQFF; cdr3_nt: TGTGCCAGCAGCTTGACGGGACTAGCTGTCGGTGAGCAGTTCTTC
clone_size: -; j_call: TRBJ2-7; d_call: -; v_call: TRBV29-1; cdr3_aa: CSGRTGSSYEQYF; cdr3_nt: TGCAGCGGACGAACTGGGAGCTCCTACGAGCAGTACTTC
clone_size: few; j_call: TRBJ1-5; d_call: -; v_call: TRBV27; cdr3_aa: CATGDRQPQHF; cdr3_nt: TGTGCCACGGGAGACCGCCAGCCCCAGCATTTT